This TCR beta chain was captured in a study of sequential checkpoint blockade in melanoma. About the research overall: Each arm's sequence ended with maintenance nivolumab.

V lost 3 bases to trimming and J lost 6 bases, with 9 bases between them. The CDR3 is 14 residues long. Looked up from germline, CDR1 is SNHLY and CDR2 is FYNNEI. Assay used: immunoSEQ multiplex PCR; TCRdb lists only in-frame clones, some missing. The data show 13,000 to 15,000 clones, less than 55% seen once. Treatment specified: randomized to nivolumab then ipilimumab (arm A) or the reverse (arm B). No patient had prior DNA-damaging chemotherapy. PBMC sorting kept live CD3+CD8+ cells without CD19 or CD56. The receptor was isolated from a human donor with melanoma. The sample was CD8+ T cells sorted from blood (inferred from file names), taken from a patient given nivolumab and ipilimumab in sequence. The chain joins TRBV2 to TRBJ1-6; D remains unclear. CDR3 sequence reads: CASSEGRANSPLHF. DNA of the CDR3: TGTGCCAGCAGTGAGGGCAGAGCTAATTCACCCCTCCACTTT.